What follows describes a single TCR beta chain. Its specificity is unknown. The sample originates from a study of identical twins. Study-wide points: There was more out-of-frame TCR alpha sharing in monozygotic twins than models estimated. A cross-sectional statistical analysis, not follow-up of the same donors, supported the conclusions. The abundant beta clonotypes from cord blood had fewer insertions, and memory repertoires had none of this.

CDR3 length: 17 amino acids. V was shortened by 0 bases and J by 3 bases, with 12 bases between the two germline ends. Germline CDR1 is LGHNA and CDR2 is YNFKEQ. TCRdb called the 5' RACE reads again in MiXCR, with one record for every CDR3 protein. Altogether roughly 1.6 million distinct CDR3 sequences are present, 25% to 35% being singletons, with the ten largest covering about 0.27%. This TCR was recovered from a newborn girl in good health. Material: cord blood. The V and J genes are TRBV4-2 and TRBJ1-6; unclear D gene. The CDR3 region is CASSQDPYGGYNSPLHF. In DNA, the CDR3 is TGTGCCAGCAGCCAAGATCCGTATGGCGGCTATAATTCACCCCTCCACTTT.